The table lists the clone carrying this T cell receptor (beta chain) with a few counts. Its specificity is not known. The donors, nominally healthy at sampling, likely had unrecorded immune exposures. Primers included in the PCR were 60 Vbeta and 13 Jbeta primers. This table comes from immunoSEQ multiplex PCR, and its TCRdb copy is limited to in-frame clones, with some not included. Of under 130,000 clones listed, around 15% are singletons. This CDR3 has 15 residues. V was cut by 3 bases and J by 4 bases, with 15 bases left in between. The germline V gene has CDR1 KGHSH and CDR2 LQKENI. The data were obtained in a study of cytomegalovirus exposure and HLA in healthy donors. Study overall: Membership in the Caucasian-associated ancestry cluster was found for around 85% of 300 to 500 genotyped donors.

Study results and limitations: Earlier findings revealed that most TCR beta V segments proved productive either about 87% or about 30% of the time. From TCR beta sequences, most subjects' HLA-A and HLA-B alleles were reportedly predicted accurately.

This chain uses TRBV18 with TRBJ1-1, with D perhaps matching TRBD1 (5 bases). This clonotype originated in a female donor in good health and CMV-seronegative. Material for sequencing was PBMCs. CDR3 sequence reads: CASSPSTVGSTEAFF. The CDR3 DNA reads TGTGCCAGCTCACCTTCGACAGTTGGTAGCACTGAAGCTTTCTTT.